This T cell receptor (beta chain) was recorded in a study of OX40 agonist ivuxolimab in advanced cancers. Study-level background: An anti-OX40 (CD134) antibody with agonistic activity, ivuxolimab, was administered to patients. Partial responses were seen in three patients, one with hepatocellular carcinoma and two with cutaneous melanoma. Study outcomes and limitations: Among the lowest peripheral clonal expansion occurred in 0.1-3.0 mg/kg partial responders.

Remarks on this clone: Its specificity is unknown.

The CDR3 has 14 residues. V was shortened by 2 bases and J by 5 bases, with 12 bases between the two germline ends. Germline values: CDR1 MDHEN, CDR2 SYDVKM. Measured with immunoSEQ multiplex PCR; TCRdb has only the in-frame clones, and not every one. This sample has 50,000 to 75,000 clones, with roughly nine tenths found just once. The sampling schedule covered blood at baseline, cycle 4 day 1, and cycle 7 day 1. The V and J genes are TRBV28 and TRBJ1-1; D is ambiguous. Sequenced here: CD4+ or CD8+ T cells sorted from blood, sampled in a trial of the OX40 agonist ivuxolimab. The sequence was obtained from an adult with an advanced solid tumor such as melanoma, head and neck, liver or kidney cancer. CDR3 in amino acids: CASSLPRMRTEAFF. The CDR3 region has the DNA TGTGCCAGCAGTTTACCCAGGATGAGGACTGAAGCTTTCTTT. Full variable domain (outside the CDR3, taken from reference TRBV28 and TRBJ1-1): DVKVTQSSRYLVKRTGEKVFLECVQDMDHENMFWYRQDPGLGLRLIYFSYDVKMKEKGDIPEGYSVSREKKERFSLILESASTNQTSMYLCASSLPRMRTEAFFGQGTRLTVV.